These 4 T cell receptor beta chains were sequenced from one sample in a study of blood T cell repertoires in COVID-19. Data came from immunoSEQ multiplex PCR; TCRdb stores just in-frame clones and leaves some out. The table shows roughly 180,000 clones, with 83% occurring only once. The sequenced sample was PBMCs or T cells enriched from blood (not recorded which). Receptor source: a woman between 45 and 60 years old in a cohort exposed to, infected with or recovered from COVID-19 (not recorded which).

V and J are TRBV14 and TRBJ2-2, with TRBD1 matching over 8 bases. The CDR3 extends over 16 amino acids. Germline V gives CDR1 SGHDN, CDR2 FVKESK. Trimming took 6 bases from V and 1 from J; bases not matched to a gene: 7. CDR3 region: CASSRWGTGNTGELFF. The CDR3 coding sequence is TGTGCCAGCAGTCGGTGGGGGACAGGGAACACCGGGGAGCTGTTTTTT.

This chain connects TRBV11-2 to TRBJ1-2, with TRBD1 identical over 10 bases. The germline CDR1 and CDR2 sequences are SGHAT and FQNNGV. The CDR3 has 15 residues. With V trimmed by 5 bases and J by 4 bases, 7 bases remained unmatched. CDR3 nucleotide sequence: TGTGCCAGCAGCGTAGGGACAGGGGTTTTCTATGGCTACACCTTC. It translates to CASSVGTGVFYGYTF.

This chain connects TRBV9 to TRBJ1-3; 8 bases align to TRBD1. The CDR3 extends over 15 amino acids. V lost 4 bases, J lost 3 bases, and 6 bases stayed unmatched. Germline-derived CDR1 and CDR2 are SGDLS and YYNGEE. In DNA form, the CDR3 reads TGTGCCAGCAGCACGGGGACAGGTCTTGGAAACACCATATATTTT. This gives the protein CASSTGTGLGNTIYF.

This clone was counted a single time. The rearrangement uses TRBV19 and TRBJ1-5; maybe TRBD1 (5 bases). The CDR3 sequence is 17 residues long. Looked up from germline, CDR1 is LNHDA and CDR2 is SQIVND (reference sequence). The ends were cut back, 8 bases at V and 1 base at J, with 21 bases in the middle. The DNA for the CDR3 is TGTGCCAGTCGCCCCAAAGCCCCTCAGGGAAGCAATCAGCCCCAGCATTTT. It codes for CASRPKAPQGSNQPQHF. The entire variable domain, with the rest obtained from reference TRBV19 and TRBJ1-5, is as follows: DGGITQSPKYLFRKEGQNVTLSCEQNLNHDAMYWYRQDPGQGLRLIYYSQIVNDFQKGDIAEGYSVSREKKESFPLTVTSAQKNPTAFYLCASRPKAPQGSNQPQHFGDGTRLSIL.